This is a list of T cell receptor beta chains from one sample in a study of T cell repertoires in cytomegalovirus infection. Using its own MiXCR run on the reads, TCRdb lists one record per CDR3 protein. The repertoire holds fewer than 300,000 distinct CDR3 sequences, about 26% seen once, with more than 11% in the top ten. The sequenced sample was PBMCs. These receptors were obtained from a human donor in good health (CMV status not recorded). Some clones in this sample may be carry-over from other donors' samples. CDR3s include the opening cysteine and the closing phenylalanine or tryptophan. The D gene is left open where the match is weak. Rows give clone size only sometimes, using once, few, many, or a class for an expanded clone.

>-|TRBJ2-1|TRBV28|-
TGTGCCAGCAGTCGCAGTGTGCGCAATGAGCAGTTCTTC
CASSRSVRNEQFF
>-|TRBJ2-7|TRBV28|-
TGTGCCAGCAGGGGGGCCAACTACGAGCAGTACTTC
CASRGANYEQYF
>few|TRBJ2-1|TRBV5-1|TRBD2
TGCGCCAGCAGCTTATGGACTAGTGGTAGCAATGAGCAGTTCTTC
CASSLWTSGSNEQFF
>-|TRBJ2-4|TRBV5-4|-
TGTGCCAGCAGCCCCAACCGGCCGGGGTTCCAGCTAGCCAAAAACATTCAGTACTTC
CASSPNRPGFQLAKNIQYF
>many|TRBJ2-1|TRBV7-2|TRBD2
TGTGCCAGCAGCCTCGGACTAGAAATTTATGAGCAGTTCTTC
CASSLGLEIYEQFF
>-|TRBJ2-1|TRBV10-3|-
TGTGCCATCAGTGAGGCTGATCTCCAGTTCTTC
CAISEADLQFF
>-|TRBJ2-1|TRBV29-1|-
TGCAGCGCAGGGAGTGAGCAGTTCTTC
CSAGSEQFF
>few|TRBJ2-2|TRBV28|TRBD1
TGTGCCAGCGGGGACAGGGCCGGGGAGCTGTTTTTT
CASGDRAGELFF
>few|TRBJ1-5|TRBV28|TRBD1
TGTGCCAGCAGTACAGGGGCGAATAGCAATCAGCCCCAGCATTTT
CASSTGANSNQPQHF
>-|TRBJ2-5|TRBV7-2|-
TGTGCCAGCAGCCCTGGAAAAACGGGATCCCTCGGAGAGACCCAGTACTTC
CASSPGKTGSLGETQYF
>few|TRBJ2-7|TRBV11-2|-
TGTGCCAGTACATCGCTACCCTCAAGGGAGCAGTACTTC
CASTSLPSREQYF
>few|TRBJ2-5|TRBV7-2|TRBD1
TGTGCCAGCAGCTCTGGGACAGGGGGGAATACCCAGTACTTC
CASSSGTGGNTQYF
>many|TRBJ2-1|TRBV19|-
TGTGCCAGTAGTACGGGATACAATGAGCAGTTCTTC
CASSTGYNEQFF
>-|TRBJ2-4|TRBV7-9|-
TGTGCCAGCAGCCCCCAAAACATTCAGTACTTC
CASSPQNIQYF
>-|TRBJ1-3|TRBV6-6|-
TGTGCCAGCAGTGACCCGCAGGGAGCCTCTGGAAACACCATATATTTT
CASSDPQGASGNTIYF
>few|TRBJ2-7|TRBV4-1|-
TGCGCCAGCAGCCAAGATCGGCGGGATTTCTCCTACGAGCAGTACTTC
CASSQDRRDFSYEQYF
>-|TRBJ1-1|TRBV7-2|-
TGTGCCATTTACGGAGGGGGTAGGAACACTGAAGCTTTCTTT
CAIYGGGRNTEAFF
>few|TRBJ1-5|TRBV20-1|-
TGCAGTGCTAGAGATGCGGGGAATAGCAATCAGCCCCAGCATTTT
CSARDAGNSNQPQHF
>-|TRBJ2-3|TRBV30|-
TGTGCCTGGAGTGTTGGCGGTAGCACAGATACGCAGTATTTT
CAWSVGGSTDTQYF
>many|TRBJ2-1|TRBV7-2|-
TGTGCCAGCAGCCTGGAGGGGCTCCGCAATGAGCAGTTCTTC
CASSLEGLRNEQFF
>many|TRBJ2-7|TRBV7-2|TRBD1
TGTGCCAGCAGCTTACAGGCAGGGGGTTACGAGCAGTACTTC
CASSLQAGGYEQYF
>few|TRBJ2-2|TRBV7-2|-
TGTGCCAGCAGCTTACTGACCCAGAACACCGGGGAGCTGTTTTTT
CASSLLTQNTGELFF
>-|TRBJ1-3|TRBV27|-
TGTGCCAGCGGCCGGGACGGAGCTGGAAACACCATATATTTT
CASGRDGAGNTIYF
>-|TRBJ2-5|TRBV6-1|-
TGTGCCAGCAGGGCCTTGCAAGAGACCCAGTACTTC
CASRALQETQYF
>few|TRBJ2-3|TRBV5-1|-
TGCGCCAGCAGCTACAGGGGAGGTTCCACAGATACGCAGTATTTT
CASSYRGGSTDTQYF
>few|TRBJ1-6|TRBV7-2|-
TGTGCCAGCACCCGGGAGGGCGGGAGCTCCTATAATCCACCCCTCCACTTT
CASTREGGSSYNPPLHF
>-|TRBJ1-2|TRBV2|-
TGTGCCAGCAACGAAGGGCCTAACTATGGCTACACCTTC
CASNEGPNYGYTF
>-|TRBJ2-7|TRBV6-5|-
TGTGCCAGCAGTGAAGCCCCAGGGAACTACGAGCAGTACTTC
CASSEAPGNYEQYF
>many|TRBJ1-5|TRBV12-3/TRBV12-4|TRBD1
TGTGCCAGCAGTAATGGACAGGGGAGTCAGCCCCAGCATTTT
CASSNGQGSQPQHF
>once|TRBJ2-7|TRBV29-1|-
TGCAGCGTTGAAATTGAGCAGTACTTC
CSVEIEQYF
>many|TRBJ2-1|TRBV6-4|-
TGTGCCAGCAGTGACTCCCCGGGTGGAGGCTCCTACAATGAGCAGTTCTTC
CASSDSPGGGSYNEQFF
>many|TRBJ2-3|TRBV7-2|-
TGTGCCAGCAGCTTAGAGTTCAGGGGCCCAGATACGCAGTATTTT
CASSLEFRGPDTQYF
>-|TRBJ2-7|TRBV7-2|-
TGTGCCAGCAGCTTAGGAGTAAGGCAGTACTTC
CASSLGVRQYF
>-|TRBJ2-2|TRBV14|-
TGTGCCAGCAGCCAAGTCGGACACTTAAGACGGTGGGCAGGCACCGGGGAGCTGTTTTTT
CASSQVGHLRRWAGTGELFF
>few|TRBJ2-7|TRBV11-2|-
TGTGCCAGCAGCTTTCCAGGGAACTCCTACGAGCAGTACTTC
CASSFPGNSYEQYF
>many|TRBJ2-5|TRBV7-2|TRBD2
TGTGCCACCGGAGCGGGAGTAGGAGAGACCCAGTACTTC
CATGAGVGETQYF
>-|TRBJ2-2|TRBV19|-
TGTGCCAGTAGTATAGATGGGGCCTCGAACACCGGGGAGCTGTTTTTT
CASSIDGASNTGELFF
>few|TRBJ1-2|TRBV11-2|-
TGTGCCAGCAGCTTAGACCCTCAATCCTATGGCTACACCTTC
CASSLDPQSYGYTF
>-|TRBJ2-5|TRBV19|-
TGTGCCAGTAGTATAAAGACAGGCAGTGAGACCCAGTACTTC
CASSIKTGSETQYF
>-|TRBJ1-1|TRBV2|-
TGTACCAGCAGGGCAGAGATGAACACTGAAGCTTTCTTT
CTSRAEMNTEAFF
>many|TRBJ2-1|TRBV7-2|-
TGTGCCAGCAGCAGGACAGCGACGAATGAGCAGTTCTTC
CASSRTATNEQFF
>many|TRBJ2-2|TRBV30|-
TGTGCCCATACGTCGCCGGGTGCCACCGGGGAGCTGTTTTTT
CAHTSPGATGELFF
>-|TRBJ1-1|TRBV12-3/TRBV12-4|-
TGTGCCAGCAGTTCCGACGGGGTGAACACTGAAGCTTTCTTT
CASSSDGVNTEAFF
>many|TRBJ1-2|TRBV24-1|-
TGTGCCACCAGTGTCGAACCATCTAACTATGGCTACACCTTC
CATSVEPSNYGYTF
>few|TRBJ1-1|TRBV10-3|-
TGTGCCATCAGTGTCTCAGAGAACACTGAAGCTTTCTTT
CAISVSENTEAFF
>many|TRBJ1-1|TRBV7-2|-
TGTGCCAGCAGCTTACAGCCGAACACTGAAGCTTTCTTT
CASSLQPNTEAFF